The 24 T cell receptor beta chains reported below all come from one sample, sequenced in a study of molecular identifiers for immune sequencing clone quantification. TCRdb itself ran the PCR reads through MiXCR, one entry per CDR3 protein. Of about 510,000 distinct CDR3 sequences in the sample, 20% to 25% were seen once. The sample consisted of naive CD8+ T cells from blood, with Jurkat cell RNA spiked in. Stated subset: FACS-sorted CD8+CD4-CCR7+CD45RA+ naive T cells. The receptors stem from a human donor in good health. Some libraries in this study had Jurkat cell RNA spiked in.

The chain joins TRBV4-3 to TRBJ2-1; TRBD2 matches at 7 bases. With 0 bases clipped from V and 3 bases from J, the junction kept 8 bases outside the gene matches. The CDR3 is 17 amino acids. The germline CDR1 and CDR2 sequences are LGHNA and YSLEER. The CDR3 coding sequence is TGCGCCAGCAGCCAAGATATCGCGGGAGCGGGCTACAATGAGCAGTTCTTC. It is translated as CASSQDIAGAGYNEQFF.

This clonotype has at least ten counts. J is TRBJ2-3 and V is TRBV7-9; 9 bases match TRBD2. V shed 0 bases and J 2 bases; nucleotides not matched to a gene: 3. Germline V CDR1 and CDR2: SEHNR, FQNEAQ (reference sequence). The CDR3 is made up of 16 amino acids. CDR3 region: CASSLALAGNTDTQYF. CDR3 nucleotides: TGTGCCAGCAGCTTAGCGCTAGCGGGGAACACAGATACGCAGTATTTT.

A note on this clonotype: A read error may account for a junction end that differs from germline. This chain links TRBV20-1 with TRBJ2-7, with TRBD2 matching 7 bases. Germline-derived CDR1 and CDR2 are DFQATT and SNEGSKA (reference sequence). This CDR3 has 11 amino acids. CDR3 region: CGAREGYEQYF. The CDR3 DNA follows: TGCGGTGCTAGGGAGGGGTACGAGCAGTACTTC.

The genes are TRBV11-2 and TRBJ2-1, with D unresolved. The CDR3 totals 19 residues. V lost 2 bases and J lost 4, with 24 bases in between. Per germline, CDR1 SGHAT and CDR2 FQNNGV. CDR3: CASSLKSAVPTHFYNEQFF. The CDR3 nucleotides read TGTGCCAGCAGCTTAAAGTCCGCGGTACCTACCCACTTTTACAATGAGCAGTTCTTC.

In this sample, this clonotype turned up many times. J is TRBJ2-7 and V is TRBV6-5; weak D call: TRBD1 (6 bases). Germline assignment: CDR1 MNHEY and CDR2 SVGAGI. There are 11 residues in the CDR3. V dropped 8 bases and J dropped 9 bases, with 14 bases sitting between them. The CDR3 spells CASQGGSGQYF. The DNA of the CDR3 is TGTGCCAGCCAAGGGGGATCAGGGCAGTACTTC.

This clonotype was seen a handful of times. The chain recombines TRBV27 with TRBJ2-5, with TRBD1 matching 7 bases. The CDR3 length is 15 residues. Unmatched junction bases numbered 8, after V lost 5 bases and J lost 2 bases. CDR1 is MNHEY, CDR2 SMNVEV, per germline (reference sequence). The CDR3 region has the DNA TGTGCCAGCAGTCTGGACAGGAAATTGCAAGAGACCCAGTACTTC. This gives the protein CASSLDRKLQETQYF.

This clonotype was observed a handful of times. The rearrangement joins TRBV5-4 to TRBJ2-7; possible D gene TRBD1, 5 bases. The CDR3 sequence is 13 residues long. Germline assignment: CDR1 SGHNT and CDR2 YYREEE (reference sequence). V was pared by 7 bases and J by 3 bases, with 14 bases between. The CDR3 nucleotides read TGTGCCAGCGGACATAAAGGTGTCTACGAGCAGTACTTC. Translation gives CASGHKGVYEQYF.

This clonotype appeared a few times. The junction does not match germline at one end; this may be a read error. V and J are TRBV5-6 and TRBJ1-1; 7 nucleotides match TRBD1. The CDR3 sequence is 18 residues long. Germline V gene data show CDR1 as SGHDT and CDR2 as YYEEEE. CDR3 residues: CASSTADRVIRMNAEAFF. DNA of the CDR3: TGTGCCAGCAGCACAGCCGACAGGGTGATTAGGATGAACGCTGAAGCTTTCTTT.

The table lists this clonotype with many counts. This chain connects TRBV20-1 to TRBJ2-3; weak D call: TRBD1 (6 bases). V was pared by 1 base and J by 3 bases, with 11 bases between. The CDR3 consists of 14 residues. Germline V gene sequence: CDR1 DFQATT, CDR2 SNEGSKA (reference sequence). The CDR3 DNA reads TGCAGTGCTAGAGTGATAACAGGGACAGATACGCAGTATTTT. As protein: CSARVITGTDTQYF.

With regard to this clonotype: Just one base apart from a much larger clone, this may be a read error. The genes are TRBV29-1 and TRBJ2-3; D not resolved. The CDR3 runs 14 residues. The V gene's germline CDR1 is SQVTM and CDR2 ANQGSEA. CDR3 residues: CSIENDASTDTQYF. The DNA of the CDR3 is TGCAGCATTGAAAATGACGCTAGCACAGATACGCAGTATTTT.

On this clonotype: A read error is possible here, since a much larger clone lies one base away. The chain carries TRBV2 and TRBJ2-5, with D maybe TRBD2 (6 bases). The CDR3 has 11 residues. CDR1 is SNHLY, CDR2 FYNNEI, per germline. Between the trimmed V and J ends, which lost 11 bases and 5 bases, there was a span of 12 bases. The CDR3 DNA is TGTGCCGGCGGGGAGAGGGAGACCCAGTACTTC. The encoded protein is CAGGERETQYF.

About this clonotype itself: The CDR3 end shows no conserved phenylalanine or tryptophan, and so a read error is likely. This sequence joins TRBV20-1 and TRBJ2-7, with D maybe TRBD2 (5 bases). CDR3 length: 13 amino acids. V shed 4 bases and J shed 2 bases, with 12 bases lying between them. CDR1 is DFQATT, CDR2 SNEGSKA, per germline (reference sequence). CDR3 nucleotides: TGCAGTGCTATCAAGCGGAGCCCCTACGAGCAGTACCTC. It encodes CSAIKRSPYEQYL.

V usage is TRBV5-5 and J usage is TRBJ2-7, with D perhaps matching TRBD1 (5 bases). Trimming left V 0 bases short and J 2 bases short, with 9 bases between. The germline V gene encodes CDR1 SGHKS and CDR2 YYEKEE (reference sequence). The CDR3 is 14 residues long. The CDR3 region is CASSLGGLPYEQYF. CDR3 DNA: TGTGCCAGCAGCTTGGGGGGCCTTCCCTACGAGCAGTACTTC.

There are many counts of this clonotype. The J gene is TRBJ2-3, the V gene TRBV4-3; 8 nucleotides match TRBD2. This CDR3 comprises 17 residues. Germline V gene sequence: CDR1 LGHNA, CDR2 YSLEER. The trim removed 0 bases at V and 3 bases at J, leaving 8 bases unmatched. CDR3 bases: TGCGCCAGCAGCCAAGATTTCACCGGGGGGGCTACAGATACGCAGTATTTT. Protein product: CASSQDFTGGATDTQYF.

This clonotype has only a few counts. The V gene is TRBV3-1, the J gene TRBJ1-4; possibly TRBD1 for D (6 bases). This CDR3 contains 13 residues. Germline CDR1 LGHDT, CDR2 YNNKEL (reference sequence). V shed 4 bases and J shed 7 bases, with 10 bases lying between them. CDR3 residues: CASSRQVFEKLFF. Written as DNA, the CDR3 is TGTGCCAGCAGCCGACAGGTTTTTGAAAAACTGTTTTTT. Looking up the rest from reference TRBV3-1 and TRBJ1-4 gives the full variable domain: DTAVSQTPKYLVTQMGNDKSIKCEQNLGHDTMYWYKQDSKKFLKIMFSYNNKELIINETVPNRFSPKSPDKAHLNLHINSLELGDSAVYFCASSRQVFEKLFFGSGTQLSVL.

This chain uses TRBV5-1 with TRBJ2-1, with D perhaps being TRBD1 or TRBD2 (6 bases each). This CDR3 spans 19 amino acids. The germline V gene has CDR1 SGHRS and CDR2 YFSETQ. The germline V and J ends were trimmed by 0 bases and 7 bases, with 26 bases remaining between them. CDR3 DNA: TGCGCCAGCAGCTTGGTTCTTACTAGAGGAGGGGGTTGGTGGAATGAGCAGTTCTTC. This translates into CASSLVLTRGGGWWNEQFF.

The V call is TRBV27, the J call TRBJ2-3; 12 positions agree with TRBD2. This CDR3 is 17 amino acids long. The V gene's germline CDR1 is MNHEY and CDR2 SMNVEV (reference sequence). V lost 5 bases and J lost 2; bases outside the gene matches: 8. The DNA for the CDR3 is TGTGCCAGCAGTCCCACCGGGACTAGCGGGTACACAGATACGCAGTATTTT. It codes for CASSPTGTSGYTDTQYF.

As concerns this clonotype: Being one base from a much bigger clone, this may be a read error. No conserved phenylalanine or tryptophan ends this CDR3, so it is likely a read error. This rearrangement joins TRBV6-5 to TRBJ2-3; D may be TRBD1 or TRBD2 (6 bases each). The CDR3 has 20 residues. The ends were cut back, 4 bases at V and 0 bases at J, with 26 bases in the middle. Germline V gene lookup returns CDR1 MNHEY and CDR2 SVGAGI. The CDR3 DNA reads as TGTGCCAGCAGTTCGGAGGGGGGCCTACAGCAGAAGACCAGCACAGATACGCAGTATCTT. This encodes CASSSEGGLQQKTSTDTQYL.

A few counts support this clonotype. The genes are TRBV7-6 and TRBJ1-2; D remains ambiguous. Germline loops: CDR1 SGHVS, CDR2 FNYEAQ. The CDR3 is 14 amino acids. V lost 5 bases and J 0 bases, leaving 10 bases between the germline ends. The CDR3 DNA sequence: TGTGCCAGCAGCCCCCGGTTAGCTAACTATGGCTACACCTTC. Its protein is CASSPRLANYGYTF.

This clonotype showed up many times. This chain's CDR3 is CASSEFHQNSGNTIYF. CDR3 sequence (DNA): TGTGCCAGCAGTGAATTTCACCAGAACTCTGGAAACACCATATATTTT. This chain connects TRBV25-1 to TRBJ1-3; D not resolved. This CDR3 region has 16 residues. The V end was cut by 1 base, the J end by 0 bases, with 10 bases between. Germline V gene lookup returns CDR1 MGHDK and CDR2 SYGVNS.

This chain connects TRBV12-5 to TRBJ1-1; D is uncertain. Germline loops: CDR1 LGHNT, CDR2 FRNRAP. V gave up 3 bases and J gave up 5 bases, with 13 bases separating them. The CDR3 covers 14 residues. This CDR3 is CASGLYSLTTEAFF. In DNA form, the CDR3 reads TGTGCTAGTGGTTTATACAGTCTAACAACTGAAGCTTTCTTT.

V and J are TRBV27 and TRBJ2-7; 8 nucleotides match TRBD1. Germline assignment: CDR1 MNHEY and CDR2 SMNVEV (reference sequence). There are 15 residues in the CDR3. V shed 5 bases, J shed 2 bases, and the junction held 8 bases outside the gene matches. CDR3 coding DNA: TGTGCCAGCAGTGGATCAACGACAGGGGCCTACGAGCAGTACTTC. Translation gives CASSGSTTGAYEQYF.

The chain uses TRBV6-5 and TRBJ1-3, with TRBD1 matching over 9 bases. The CDR3 length is 15 residues. Per germline, CDR1 MNHEY and CDR2 SVGAGI. Germline trimming cut 6 bases from V and 2 bases from J; bases unmatched to any gene: 5. For the CDR3, the DNA is TGTGCCAGCAGAGAAACAGGGGGCGCTGGAAACACCATATATTTT. Its translation is CASRETGGAGNTIYF.

As regards this clonotype: A much larger clonotype is one base distant, so this may be a read error. The rearrangement uses TRBV6-5 and TRBJ2-2, with a weak D call TRBD1 (7 bases). Germline-derived CDR1 and CDR2 are MNHEY and SVGAGI. The CDR3 length is 13 residues. For the CDR3, the DNA is TGTGCCAGCAGCCTACAGGGGACCGGGGGGCTGTTTTTT. This codes for CASSLQGTGGLFF.